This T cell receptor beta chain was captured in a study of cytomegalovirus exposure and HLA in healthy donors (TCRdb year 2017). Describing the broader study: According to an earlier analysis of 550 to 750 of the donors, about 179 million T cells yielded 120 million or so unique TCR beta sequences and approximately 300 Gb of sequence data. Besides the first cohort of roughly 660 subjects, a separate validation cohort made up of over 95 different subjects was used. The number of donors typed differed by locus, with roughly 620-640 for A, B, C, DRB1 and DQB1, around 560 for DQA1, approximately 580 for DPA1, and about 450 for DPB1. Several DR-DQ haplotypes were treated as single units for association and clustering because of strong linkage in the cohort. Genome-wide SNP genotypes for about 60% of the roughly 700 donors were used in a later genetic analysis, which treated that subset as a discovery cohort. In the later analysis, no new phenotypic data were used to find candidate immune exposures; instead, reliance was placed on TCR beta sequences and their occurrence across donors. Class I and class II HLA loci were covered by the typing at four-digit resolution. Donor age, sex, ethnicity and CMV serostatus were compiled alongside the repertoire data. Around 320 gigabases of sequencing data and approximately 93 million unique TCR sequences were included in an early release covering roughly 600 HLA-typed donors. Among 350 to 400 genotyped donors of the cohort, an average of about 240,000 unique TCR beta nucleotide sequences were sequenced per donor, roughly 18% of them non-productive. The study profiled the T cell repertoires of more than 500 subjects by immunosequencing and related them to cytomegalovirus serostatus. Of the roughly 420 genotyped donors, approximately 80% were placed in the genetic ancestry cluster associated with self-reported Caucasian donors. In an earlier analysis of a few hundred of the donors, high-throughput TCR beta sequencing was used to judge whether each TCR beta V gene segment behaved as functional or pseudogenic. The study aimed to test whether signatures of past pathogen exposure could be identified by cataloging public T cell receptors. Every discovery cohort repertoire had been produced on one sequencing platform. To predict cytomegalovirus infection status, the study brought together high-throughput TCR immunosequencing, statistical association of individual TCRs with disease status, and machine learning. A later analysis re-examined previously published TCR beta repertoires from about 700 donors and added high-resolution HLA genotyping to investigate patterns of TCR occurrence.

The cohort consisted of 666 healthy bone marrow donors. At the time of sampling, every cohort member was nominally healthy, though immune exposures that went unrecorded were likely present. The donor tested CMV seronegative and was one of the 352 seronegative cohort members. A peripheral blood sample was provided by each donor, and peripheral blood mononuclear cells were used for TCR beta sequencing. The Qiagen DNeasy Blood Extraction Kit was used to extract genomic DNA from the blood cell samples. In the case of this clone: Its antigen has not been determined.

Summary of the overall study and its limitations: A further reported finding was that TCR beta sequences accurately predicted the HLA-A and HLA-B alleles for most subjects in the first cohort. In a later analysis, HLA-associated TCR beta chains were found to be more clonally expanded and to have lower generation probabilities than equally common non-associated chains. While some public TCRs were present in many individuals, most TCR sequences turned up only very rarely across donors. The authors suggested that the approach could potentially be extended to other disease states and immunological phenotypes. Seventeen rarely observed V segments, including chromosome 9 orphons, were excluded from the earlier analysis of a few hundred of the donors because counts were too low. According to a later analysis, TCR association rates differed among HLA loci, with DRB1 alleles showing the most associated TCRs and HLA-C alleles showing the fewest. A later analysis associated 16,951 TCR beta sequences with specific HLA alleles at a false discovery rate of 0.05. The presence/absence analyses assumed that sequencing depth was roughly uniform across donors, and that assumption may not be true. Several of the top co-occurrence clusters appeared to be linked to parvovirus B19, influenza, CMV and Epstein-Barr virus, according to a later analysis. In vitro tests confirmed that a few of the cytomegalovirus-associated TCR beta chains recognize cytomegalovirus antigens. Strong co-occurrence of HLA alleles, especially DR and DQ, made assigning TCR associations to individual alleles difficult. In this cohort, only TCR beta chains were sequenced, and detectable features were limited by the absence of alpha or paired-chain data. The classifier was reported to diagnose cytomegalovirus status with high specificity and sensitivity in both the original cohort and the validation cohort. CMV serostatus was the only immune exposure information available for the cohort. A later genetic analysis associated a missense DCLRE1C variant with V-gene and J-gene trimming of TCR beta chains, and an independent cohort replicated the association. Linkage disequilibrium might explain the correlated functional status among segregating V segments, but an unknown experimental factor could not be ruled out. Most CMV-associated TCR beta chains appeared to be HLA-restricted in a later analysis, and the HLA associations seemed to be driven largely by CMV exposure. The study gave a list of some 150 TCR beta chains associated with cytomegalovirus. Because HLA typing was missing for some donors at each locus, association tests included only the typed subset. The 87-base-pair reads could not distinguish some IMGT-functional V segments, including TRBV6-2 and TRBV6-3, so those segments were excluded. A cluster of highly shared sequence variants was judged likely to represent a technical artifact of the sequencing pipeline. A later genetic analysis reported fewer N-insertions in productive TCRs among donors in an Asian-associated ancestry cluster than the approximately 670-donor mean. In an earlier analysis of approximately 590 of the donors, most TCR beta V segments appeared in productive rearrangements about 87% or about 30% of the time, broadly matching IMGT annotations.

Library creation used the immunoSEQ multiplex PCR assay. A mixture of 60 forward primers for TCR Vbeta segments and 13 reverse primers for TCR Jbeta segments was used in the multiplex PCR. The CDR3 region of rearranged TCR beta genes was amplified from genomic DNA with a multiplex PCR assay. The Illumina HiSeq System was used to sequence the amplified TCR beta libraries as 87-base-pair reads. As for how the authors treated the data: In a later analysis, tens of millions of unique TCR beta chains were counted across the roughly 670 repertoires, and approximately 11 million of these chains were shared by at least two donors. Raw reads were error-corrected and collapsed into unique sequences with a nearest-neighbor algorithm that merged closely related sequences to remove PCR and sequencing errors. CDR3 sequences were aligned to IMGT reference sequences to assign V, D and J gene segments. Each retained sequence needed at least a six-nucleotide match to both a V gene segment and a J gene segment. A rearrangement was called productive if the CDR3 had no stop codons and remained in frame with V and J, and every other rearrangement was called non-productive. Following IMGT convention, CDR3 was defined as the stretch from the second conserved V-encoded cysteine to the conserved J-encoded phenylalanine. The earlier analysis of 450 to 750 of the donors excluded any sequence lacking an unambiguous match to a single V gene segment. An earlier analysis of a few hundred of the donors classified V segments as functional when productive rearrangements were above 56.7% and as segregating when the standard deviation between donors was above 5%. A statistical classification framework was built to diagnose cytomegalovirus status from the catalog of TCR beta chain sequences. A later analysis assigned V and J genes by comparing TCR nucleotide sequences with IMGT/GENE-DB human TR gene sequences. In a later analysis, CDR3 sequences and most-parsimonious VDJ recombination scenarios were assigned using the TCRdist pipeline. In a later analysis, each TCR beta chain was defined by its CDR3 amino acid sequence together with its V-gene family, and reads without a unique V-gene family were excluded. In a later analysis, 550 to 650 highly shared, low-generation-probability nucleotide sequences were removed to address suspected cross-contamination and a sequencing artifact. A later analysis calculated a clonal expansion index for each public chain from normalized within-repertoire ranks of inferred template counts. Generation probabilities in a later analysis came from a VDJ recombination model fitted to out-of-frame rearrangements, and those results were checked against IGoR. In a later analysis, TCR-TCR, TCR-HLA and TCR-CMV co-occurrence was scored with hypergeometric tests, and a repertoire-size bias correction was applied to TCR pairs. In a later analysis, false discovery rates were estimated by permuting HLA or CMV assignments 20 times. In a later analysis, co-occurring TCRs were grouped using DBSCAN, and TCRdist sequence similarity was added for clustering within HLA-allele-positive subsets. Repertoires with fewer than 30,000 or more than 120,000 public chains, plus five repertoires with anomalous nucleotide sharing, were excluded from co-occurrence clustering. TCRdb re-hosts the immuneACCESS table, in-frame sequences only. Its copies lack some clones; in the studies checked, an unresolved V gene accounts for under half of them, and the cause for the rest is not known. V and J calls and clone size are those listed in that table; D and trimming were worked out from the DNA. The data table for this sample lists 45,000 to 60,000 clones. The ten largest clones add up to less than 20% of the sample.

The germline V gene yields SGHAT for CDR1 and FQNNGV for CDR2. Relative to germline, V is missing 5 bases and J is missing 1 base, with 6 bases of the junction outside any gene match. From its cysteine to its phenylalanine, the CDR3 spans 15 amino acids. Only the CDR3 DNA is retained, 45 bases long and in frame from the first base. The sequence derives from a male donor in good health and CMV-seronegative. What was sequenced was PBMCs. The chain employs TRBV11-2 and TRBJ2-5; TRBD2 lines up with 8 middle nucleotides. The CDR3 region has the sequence CASSPPGTSQETQYF. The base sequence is TGTGCCAGCAGCCCGCCCGGGACTAGCCAAGAGACCCAGTACTTC.